The 6 T cell receptor beta chains reported below all come from one sample, sequenced in a study of T-cell memory formation after mild COVID-19. MiXCR, run by TCRdb on the 5' RACE reads, gives a single entry per CDR3 protein. The sample lists roughly 170,000 distinct CDR3 sequences; around 20% were seen once. Sequencing input: PBMCs or a T cell subset sorted from them (not recorded which). The receptors stem from a man younger than 35 who had mild COVID-19 (a few samples of this study predate the infection). Cell type and time point are not known.

This clonotype showed up many times. The rearrangement links TRBV6-1 to TRBJ2-3; 8 bases agree with TRBD2. The CDR3 runs 16 residues. CDR1 and CDR2 from the germline V gene are MNHNS and SASEGT. V dropped 7 bases and J dropped 2; count of bases not matched to a gene: 11. CDR3 DNA: TGTGCCAGCACCATCGGCTTAGCGGGGCCCACAGATACGCAGTATTTT. Translated, it gives CASTIGLAGPTDTQYF.

This clonotype was seen only a few times. The chain uses TRBV5-1 and TRBJ2-2; 8 nucleotides agree with TRBD1. Germline assignment: CDR1 SGHRS and CDR2 YFSETQ. With V trimmed by 4 bases and J by 0 bases, 2 bases remained unmatched. The CDR3 has 15 amino acids. Here the CDR3 DNA reads TGCGCCAGCAGCCCGGGACAGGCGAACACCGGGGAGCTGTTTTTT. Amino acid sequence: CASSPGQANTGELFF.

This rearrangement joins TRBV11-2 to TRBJ1-1; D may be TRBD1 (6 bases). The length of the CDR3 is 13 residues. The V gene's germline CDR1 is SGHAT and CDR2 FQNNGV. V shed 7 bases and J shed 5 bases, with 14 bases lying between them. The CDR3 DNA is TGTGCCAGCACCGATCCAGGGGTGACTGAAGCTTTCTTT. It codes for CASTDPGVTEAFF.

In this sample, this clonotype turned up a few times. The chain joins TRBV2 to TRBJ2-3; TRBD1 matches at 7 bases. The CDR3 spans 17 residues. Trimming at V came to 4 bases and at J to 3 bases, leaving 13 bases not matched to a gene. Germline V gene lookup returns CDR1 SNHLY and CDR2 FYNNEI. CDR3 region: CASSGIDRAKKTDTQYF. CDR3 coding DNA: TGTGCCAGCAGTGGAATTGACAGGGCCAAAAAAACAGATACGCAGTATTTT.

The sample holds a few counts of this clonotype. The chain recombines TRBV7-2 with TRBJ1-2; 7 bases match TRBD1. Germline V gene lookup returns CDR1 SGHTA and CDR2 FQGNSA. The V segment lost 5 bases and the J segment 2 bases; nucleotides outside the gene matches: 8. This CDR3 comprises 15 residues. CDR3 loop: CASSVNRGANYGYTF. Written as DNA, the CDR3 is TGTGCCAGCAGCGTGAACAGGGGAGCAAACTATGGCTACACCTTC.

This clonotype was observed a handful of times. The genes are TRBV7-2 and TRBJ2-3; no definite D call. Germline lookup yields CDR1 SGHTA and CDR2 FQGNSA. Trimming left V 2 bases short and J 0 bases short, with 9 bases between. The CDR3 loop spans 15 amino acids. CDR3 sequence (DNA): TGTGCCAGCAGCTTATATAAAACTAGCACAGATACGCAGTATTTT. It is translated as CASSLYKTSTDTQYF. Full variable domain (missing parts from reference TRBV7-2 and TRBJ2-3): GAGVSQSPSNKVTEKGKDVELRCDPISGHTALYWYRQSLGQGLEFLIYFQGNSAPDKSGLPSDRFSAERTGGSVSTLTIQRTQQEDSAVYLCASSLYKTSTDTQYFGPGTRLTVL.